Given below is one TCR beta chain in context. This CDR3 region has 13 residues. The germline V and J ends were trimmed by 1 base and 3 bases, with 7 bases remaining between them. Germline V gene data show CDR1 as SGHNT and CDR2 as YENEEA. These data come from a study of blood T cell repertoires in COVID-19. Study context: COVID-19 samples from acute and convalescent phases originated in the United States, Italy and Spain. The analysed material was cDNA or gDNA that came from T cells, B-cell-depleted T cells, or PBMCs.

Per the original data handling: The authors estimated nucleated cell counts from reference gene primer amplification. Libraries were prepared by immunoSEQ multiplex PCR; TCRdb keeps only in-frame clonotypes and omits some of them. That table is the source of V, J and clone size, and D and trimming were worked out from the DNA. This sample yields under 250,000 clones, of which approximately 90% are seen a single time; more than 0.7% belongs to the top ten. The chain combines TRBV11-3 with TRBJ2-7, with a tentative D call TRBD1 (5 bases). The TCR originated in a man in his sixties with COVID-19, enrolled during active disease. The sequencing input was peripheral blood. Written as DNA, the CDR3 is TGTGCCAGCAGCTTAGCCAGGGACTACGAGCAGTACTTC. Its protein is CASSLARDYEQYF. The full variable domain, its missing parts supplied by reference TRBV11-3 and TRBJ2-7, is EAGVVQSPRYKIIEKKQPVAFWCNPISGHNTLYWYLQNLGQGPELLIRYENEEAVDDSQLPKDRFSAERLKGVDSTLKIQPAELGDSAVYLCASSLARDYEQYFGPGTRLTVT.